This TCR beta chain was identified during a study of blood T cells in healthy people across ages. Each donor was a healthy Caucasian individual from Russia, aged about 6 to 95. A J-beta primer mix and a sample-barcoded 5' primer were used in a second PCR of about 7 to 12 cycles. Each cDNA molecule was tagged by a template-switch adaptor that had 12 random nucleotides. TCRdb analysed the 5' RACE reads with MiXCR anew, one entry per CDR3 protein. The sample consists of approximately 690,000 distinct CDR3 sequences, around 54% of them appearing once. Per germline, CDR1 SGHVS and CDR2 FNYEAQ. V dropped 5 bases and J dropped 4 bases, with 12 bases sitting between them. This CDR3 region has 14 residues.

The specimen sequenced was blood. The chain recombines TRBV7-6 with TRBJ2-1; D perhaps matches TRBD1 (5 bases). The receptor was isolated from a man in his sixties in good health. CDR3 sequence reads: CASSPRGRYNEQFF. The DNA of the CDR3 is TGTGCCAGCAGCCCTAGGGGCAGGTACAATGAGCAGTTCTTC. The full variable domain, in which reference TRBV7-6 and TRBJ2-1 provide the parts outside the CDR3, is GAGVSQSPRYKVTKRGQDVALRCDPISGHVSLYWYRQALGQGPEFLTYFNYEAQQDKSGLPNDRFSAERPEGSISTLTIQRTEQRDSAMYRCASSPRGRYNEQFFGPGTRLTVL.